Below, 32 T cell receptor beta chains from the same sample are listed, as sequenced in a study of identical twins. MiXCR, applied by TCRdb to the 5' RACE reads, yields one record per CDR3 protein. The top ten hold around 13% of the sample, which has 600,000 to 850,000 distinct CDR3 sequences, 15% to 20% seen once. These data are also associated with another study on T cells expressing NK-cell markers.

Specimen: PBMCs. The receptor source for this set is a young woman in good health.

This clonotype was seen only a few times. This chain uses TRBV7-2 with TRBJ2-3, with D possibly being TRBD1 (6 bases). Looked up from germline, CDR1 is SGHTA and CDR2 is FQGNSA. The CDR3 loop spans 15 amino acids. With 2 bases removed from V and 4 bases from J, the gap between germline ends came to 13 bases. CDR3 sequence (DNA): TGTGCCAGCAGCTTAATCGGGTCAGGGGCAGATACGCAGTATTTT. Protein sequence: CASSLIGSGADTQYF.

This clonotype was seen a handful of times. This sequence joins TRBV15 and TRBJ2-7, with TRBD2 matching over 10 bases. V dropped 2 bases and J dropped 5; count of bases not matched to a gene: 15. The CDR3 length is 18 residues. Germline CDR1 and CDR2: LNHNV and YYDKDF (reference sequence). The DNA of the CDR3 is TGTGCCACCAGCAGAACTCTAGCGGGAGAGGATATGGTGGACGAGCAGTACTTC. As protein: CATSRTLAGEDMVDEQYF.

This chain links TRBV18 with TRBJ2-5, with 9 bases matching TRBD1. From germline, CDR1 is KGHSH and CDR2 LQKENI. Unmatched junction bases numbered 4, after V lost 1 base and J lost 4 bases. This CDR3 contains 15 residues. The CDR3 sequence is CASSPRDRARETQYF. The CDR3 DNA reads as TGTGCCAGCTCACCACGGGACAGGGCGCGAGAGACCCAGTACTTC.

This clonotype was observed a handful of times. The V and J genes are TRBV20-1 and TRBJ1-6, with D possibly TRBD1 on 5 matching bases. Trimming removed 5 bases from V and 8 bases from J, with 13 bases in between. The CDR3 loop spans 13 amino acids. Germline V gene data show CDR1 as DFQATT and CDR2 as SNEGSKA (reference sequence). CDR3 loop: CSARGPADSPLHF. CDR3 sequence (DNA): TGCAGTGCTCGGGGACCGGCGGATTCACCCCTCCACTTT.

The rearrangement joins TRBV6-1 to TRBJ1-5; D ambiguous. The germline CDR1 and CDR2 sequences are MNHNS and SASEGT. The CDR3 runs 13 residues. The V gene lost 6 bases and the J gene lost 0 bases, with 6 bases spanning the gap. As DNA, the CDR3 is TGTGCCAGCAGGAAAAATAGCAATCAGCCCCAGCATTTT. Protein sequence: CASRKNSNQPQHF.

This clonotype was counted a few times. The CDR3 is CASSQLAGVGREQFF. CDR3 DNA sequence: TGTGCCAGCAGCCAATTAGCGGGAGTAGGACGTGAGCAGTTCTTC. The rearrangement uses TRBV3-1 and TRBJ2-1, with TRBD2 matching over 9 bases. Losses at the gene ends were 2 bases for V and 9 bases for J; bases not matched to a gene: 8. Looked up from germline, CDR1 is LGHDT and CDR2 is YNNKEL (reference sequence). This CDR3 comprises 15 residues.

The chain links TRBV4-3 to TRBJ2-5; 9 nucleotides agree with TRBD1. The CDR3 has 16 residues. Germline values: CDR1 LGHNA, CDR2 YSLEER. V dropped 1 base and J dropped 3; count of bases not matched to a gene: 6. CDR3 bases: TGCGCCAGCAGCCAAGTGAAGGGACAGGGTGAAGAGACCCAGTACTTC. Its protein product is CASSQVKGQGEETQYF.

The chain links TRBV7-6 to TRBJ2-1; TRBD2 matches 10 bases. Germline V gene lookup returns CDR1 SGHVS and CDR2 FNYEAQ. This CDR3 spans 14 amino acids. V trimming: 5 bases; J trimming: 8 bases; junction bases outside the gene matches: 6. The CDR3 region has the DNA TGTGCCAGCAGCACCTATAGCGGGAGGCATGAGCAGTTCTTC. Its protein is CASSTYSGRHEQFF.

The rearrangement links TRBV5-6 to TRBJ1-2, with D perhaps matching TRBD1 (6 bases). The CDR3 length is 14 residues. The germline V gene has CDR1 SGHDT and CDR2 YYEEEE. Trimming removed 1 base at V and 7 bases at J, with 14 bases between. CDR3 protein: CASSLRGGPGGYTF. DNA of the CDR3: TGTGCCAGCAGCTTGAGAGGGGGGCCCGGTGGCTACACCTTC. Drawing the rest from reference TRBV5-6 and TRBJ1-2, the complete variable domain is DAGVTQSPTHLIKTRGQQVTLRCSPKSGHDTVSWYQQALGQGPQFIFQYYEEEERQRGNFPDRFSGHQFPNYSSELNVNALLLGDSALYLCASSLRGGPGGYTFGSGTRLTVV.

V gene TRBV10-3 combines with J gene TRBJ2-1; D unclear. V lost 5 bases and J 7 bases, leaving 15 bases between the germline ends. CDR1 and CDR2 (germline): ENHRY, SYGVKD. The CDR3 length is 14 residues. CDR3 nucleotides: TGTGCCATCAGTATGGAGATTCAAGGTAATGAGCAGTTCTTC. It codes for CAISMEIQGNEQFF.

Only a few counts were recorded for this clonotype. The V call is TRBV6-5, the J call TRBJ1-5; 11 bases fit TRBD1. This CDR3 spans 17 amino acids. After removal of 2 bases from V and 3 bases from J, the junction contained 6 bases not matched to a gene. Looked up from germline, CDR1 is MNHEY and CDR2 is SVGAGI. This chain's CDR3 is CASSYQDRGPFNQPQHF. For the CDR3, the DNA is TGTGCCAGCAGTTACCAGGACAGGGGGCCCTTCAATCAGCCCCAGCATTTT.

A few counts support this clonotype. The V gene is TRBV5-1, the J gene TRBJ2-5; D is possibly TRBD1 or TRBD2 (5 bases each). The CDR3 totals 17 residues. The V end lost 4 bases, the J end lost 1 base, and 20 bases lay between the germline ends. Germline V gene data show CDR1 as SGHRS and CDR2 as YFSETQ. CDR3 sequence reads: CASSLGVRTLLQETQYF. The CDR3, as DNA: TGCGCCAGCAGCCTGGGGGTTCGGACTCTCCTCCAAGAGACCCAGTACTTC. Based on the CDR3 plus reference TRBV5-1 and TRBJ2-5, the full variable domain is KAGVTQTPRYLIKTRGQQVTLSCSPISGHRSVSWYQQTPGQGLQFLFEYFSETQRNKGNFPGRFSGRQFSNSRSEMNVSTLELGDSALYLCASSLGVRTLLQETQYFGPGTRLLVL.

This clonotype showed up just a few times. The chain links TRBV2 to TRBJ1-1; 7 bases align to TRBD1. CDR1 is SNHLY and CDR2 is FYNNEI in the germline V gene. With 10 bases clipped from V and 4 bases from J, the junction kept 3 bases outside the gene matches. This CDR3 comprises 11 residues. CDR3 region: CAIPGGTEAFF. For the CDR3, the DNA is TGTGCCATCCCAGGGGGCACTGAAGCTTTCTTT.

This clonotype was observed a handful of times. The chain uses TRBV7-9 and TRBJ2-7; 7 bases are a match to TRBD1. The length of the CDR3 is 16 residues. In germline, CDR1 is SEHNR, CDR2 FQNEAQ (reference sequence). With V trimmed by 5 bases and J by 2 bases, 12 bases remained unmatched. CDR3 protein: CASSHPKDREAYEQYF. The CDR3 coding sequence is TGTGCCAGCAGCCACCCTAAAGACAGGGAAGCCTACGAGCAGTACTTC. Combining the CDR3 with reference TRBV7-9 and TRBJ2-7 gives the whole variable domain DTGVSQNPRHKITKRGQNVTFRCDPISEHNRLYWYRQTLGQGPEFLTYFQNEAQLEKSRLLSDRFSAERPKGSFSTLEIQRTEQGDSAMYLCASSHPKDREAYEQYFGPGTRLTVT.

This chain connects TRBV9 to TRBJ2-7; D call uncertain. Germline CDR1 reads SGDLS; CDR2 reads YYNGEE. The V and J ends lost 4 bases and 2 bases respectively, with 16 bases between them. The CDR3 has 15 amino acids. CDR3 region: CASSPPSGGTYEQYF. The CDR3 nucleotides read TGTGCCAGCAGCCCTCCCTCCGGCGGAACCTACGAGCAGTACTTC.

The sample holds a few counts of this clonotype. The chain carries TRBV2 and TRBJ2-3; 13 bases are shared with TRBD2. CDR1 is SNHLY, CDR2 FYNNEI, per germline. V lost 2 bases to trimming and J lost 13 bases; unmatched junction nucleotides: 3. This CDR3 comprises 13 residues. Written as DNA, the CDR3 is TGTGCCAGCAGTGAATGGACTAGCGGGGGAGAGTATTTT. Translation: CASSEWTSGGEYF.

The table lists this clonotype with a few counts. This chain links TRBV3-1 with TRBJ1-1; D is ambiguous. This CDR3 comprises 16 residues. Germline assignment: CDR1 LGHDT and CDR2 YNNKEL (reference sequence). Trimming took 4 bases from V and 0 from J, leaving 15 bases between them. The CDR3 DNA is TGTGCCAGCAGCCCGTCGCCGGGTCAGTTGAACACTGAAGCTTTCTTT. It translates to CASSPSPGQLNTEAFF.

The rearrangement links TRBV11-3 to TRBJ2-3; TRBD1 matches at 7 bases. The V and J ends lost 1 base and 8 bases, in that order; junction bases with no gene match: 3. The CDR3 is 13 residues long. The V gene's germline CDR1 is SGHNT and CDR2 YENEEA. The CDR3 protein is CASSLGDRATQYF. The DNA for the CDR3 is TGTGCCAGCAGCTTAGGCGACAGGGCTACGCAGTATTTT.

This clonotype has only one observation. The rearrangement joins TRBV21-1 to TRBJ2-3. TRBV21-1 is a pseudogene locus. The CDR3 sequence is 17 residues long. CDR3 DNA: TGTGCCAGCAGCAAAGACCCGAGCACCACCTGCACAGATACGCAGTATTTT. Its protein is CASSKDPSTTCTDTQYF.

The sample holds a few counts of this clonotype. The chain joins TRBV3-1 to TRBJ2-7, with D tentatively TRBD1 (6 bases). The germline CDR1 and CDR2 sequences are LGHDT and YNNKEL (reference sequence). The CDR3 runs 13 residues. V lost 3 bases, J lost 3 bases, and 9 bases lay in between. The CDR3 here is CASSQKQGYEQYF. Written as DNA, the CDR3 is TGTGCCAGCAGCCAGAAACAGGGCTACGAGCAGTACTTC.

This clonotype was detected only a few times. The chain is built from TRBV5-1 and TRBJ2-5; D gene unclear. The CDR3 totals 11 residues. The V end lost 10 bases, the J end lost 5 bases, and 12 bases lay between the germline ends. Per the germline V gene, CDR1 is SGHRS and CDR2 is YFSETQ. The CDR3 DNA reads as TGCGCCTGCAATGAAGGGGAGACCCAGTACTTC. Amino acids: CACNEGETQYF.

This chain links TRBV20-1 with TRBJ1-1; unclear D gene. Germline values: CDR1 DFQATT, CDR2 SNEGSKA (reference sequence). V lost 5 bases, J lost 7 bases, and 8 bases lay in between. The CDR3 covers 10 residues. CDR3 nucleotides: TGCAGTGCTCACGGGCGTGAAGCTTTCTTT. It translates to CSAHGREAFF.

In DNA, the CDR3 is TGTGCCAGCAGTTACTGGGAGGGGAGGTCCTATAATTCACCCCTCCACTTT. Amino acid sequence: CASSYWEGRSYNSPLHF. This chain uses TRBV6-5 with TRBJ1-6; TRBD1 is a possible D gene (5 bases). The CDR3 contains 17 residues. Germline V gene lookup returns CDR1 MNHEY and CDR2 SVGAGI. V lost 1 base and J lost 1, with 11 bases in between.

The J gene is TRBJ1-2, the V gene TRBV5-5; no firm D call. Germline CDR1 and CDR2: SGHKS and YYEKEE (reference sequence). Trimming took off 2 bases at V and 1 base at J, with 9 bases between the two ends. The CDR3 is made up of 14 amino acids. In nucleotides, the CDR3 is TGTGCCAGCAGCTTCGGATCCAATAACTATGGCTACACCTTC. Translated, it gives CASSFGSNNYGYTF. The whole variable domain, remainder taken from reference TRBV5-5 and TRBJ1-2, is DAGVTQSPTHLIKTRGQQVTLRCSPISGHKSVSWYQQVLGQGPQFIFQYYEKEERGRGNFPDRFSARQFPNYSSELNVNALLLGDSALYLCASSFGSNNYGYTFGSGTRLTVV.

The rearrangement links TRBV12-5 to TRBJ2-7; possible D gene TRBD1, 5 bases. Trimming stripped 8 bases from V and 3 bases from J, with 17 bases between. The CDR3 has 14 amino acids. The germline V gene has CDR1 LGHNT and CDR2 FRNRAP. In DNA form, the CDR3 reads TGTGCTAGTCGGGCCGGACACTGGGGCTACGAGCAGTACTTC. Protein sequence: CASRAGHWGYEQYF.

The chain uses TRBV19 and TRBJ2-3; unclear D gene. Germline CDR1 and CDR2: LNHDA and SQIVND (reference sequence). V was clipped by 5 bases and J by 5 bases, with 17 bases between them. The CDR3 spans 15 residues. Written as DNA, the CDR3 is TGTGCCAGTAGTCGGCTGACTTTGTCAGGAGATACGCAGTATTTT. Translating gives CASSRLTLSGDTQYF.

V is TRBV5-1 and J is TRBJ2-5, with D possibly matching TRBD1 (6 bases). From germline, CDR1 is SGHRS and CDR2 YFSETQ. Deletions cut 7 bases from V and 1 base from J, with 14 bases between. This CDR3 spans 14 amino acids. The CDR3 region is CASGLGHPQETQYF. In nucleotides, the CDR3 is TGCGCCAGCGGTCTGGGACATCCCCAAGAGACCCAGTACTTC.

Here the CDR3 reads CSASRLAGAETQYF. The CDR3 nucleotides read TGCAGTGCTAGTAGACTAGCGGGAGCAGAGACCCAGTACTTC. The chain joins TRBV20-1 to TRBJ2-5, with 12 bases aligning to TRBD2. Unmatched junction bases numbered 3, after V lost 3 bases and J lost 4 bases. The length of the CDR3 is 14 residues. Germline assignment: CDR1 DFQATT and CDR2 SNEGSKA (reference sequence).

The rearrangement links TRBV10-3 to TRBJ1-5; D is ambiguous. Germline CDR1 ENHRY, CDR2 SYGVKD. With 6 bases removed from V and 7 bases from J, the gap between germline ends came to 13 bases. The CDR3 covers 13 residues. CDR3 nucleotides: TGTGCCATCAGCCCCAACGAACAGCAGCCCCAGCATTTT. Encoded protein: CAISPNEQQPQHF.

This clonotype was observed at least ten times. The V and J genes are TRBV20-1 and TRBJ2-7; 7 bases fit TRBD1. CDR3 length equals 14 residues. V shed 0 bases and J 3 bases; nucleotides not matched to a gene: 5. From germline, CDR1 is DFQATT and CDR2 SNEGSKA (reference sequence). This CDR3 is CSARDLRDSYEQYF. For the CDR3, the DNA is TGCAGTGCTAGAGATCTCCGGGACAGCTACGAGCAGTACTTC.

This clonotype turned up a few times. The chain employs TRBV20-1 and TRBJ2-7, with D maybe TRBD1 (6 bases). The V and J ends lost 3 bases and 3 bases respectively, with 18 bases between them. Germline V gene data show CDR1 as DFQATT and CDR2 as SNEGSKA (reference sequence). The length of the CDR3 is 15 residues. The CDR3 nucleotides read TGCAGTGCTAGGGAGTCCGGGACACCTCTCTACGAGCAGTACTTC. Its translation: CSARESGTPLYEQYF.

DNA for the CDR3: TGTGCCACCAGCAGCTGGGCCGAACCCCCGTACAATGAGCAGTTCTTC. It translates to CATSSWAEPPYNEQFF. The V gene is TRBV15, the J gene TRBJ2-1, with D unresolved. This CDR3 spans 16 amino acids. V dropped 3 bases and J dropped 4 bases, with 16 bases sitting between them. CDR1 and CDR2 from the germline V gene are LNHNV and YYDKDF (reference sequence).